These T cell receptor beta chains were read from a single sample in a study of cytomegalovirus exposure and HLA in healthy donors. Some clones are missing from TCRdb's copy, which holds only in-frame ones; the method was immunoSEQ multiplex PCR. The profile shows 260,000 or so clones, 70% to 90% of them singletons. What was sequenced was PBMCs. These receptors originate from a young woman in good health and CMV-seronegative. Both conserved end residues are part of each CDR3. A D gene is named only where the DNA matches it firmly. Clone size is not always given. Where it is, it says once, few, many or a class for expanded clones.

size	V	J	D	DNA	CDR3
-	TRBV10-3	TRBJ2-3	-	TGTGCCATCAGTGAGTCGGCGGCATCTAGCACAGATACGCAGTATTTT	CAISESAASSTDTQYF
-	TRBV9	TRBJ2-3	TRBD2	TGTGCCAGCAGCACACCGGGACTAGCGGGAGGGGGGTTCACAGATACGCAGTATTTT	CASSTPGLAGGGFTDTQYF
-	TRBV6-1	TRBJ1-2	TRBD1	TGTGCCAGCAGTGAACAGGCAGGGGGAGTCTATGGCTACACCTTC	CASSEQAGGVYGYTF
once	TRBV7-2	TRBJ2-3	TRBD2	TGTGCCAGCAGCTTGGAATACCCGGGGGGGGGCGCAGATACGCAGTATTTT	CASSLEYPGGGADTQYF
-	TRBV28	TRBJ1-2	-	TGTGCCAGCAGTTTGCCCAGGGCTCAGAATTACTATGGCTACACCTTC	CASSLPRAQNYYGYTF
-	TRBV5-1	TRBJ2-1	TRBD2	TGCGCCAGCAGCCCCACCGACGTCCGGGAGGCGAATGAGCAGTTCTTC	CASSPTDVREANEQFF
few	TRBV27	TRBJ1-5	TRBD1	TGTGCCAGCAGTTCCCCTTCGGGGGACAGCAAACATCAGCCCCAGCATTTT	CASSSPSGDSKHQPQHF
-	TRBV30	TRBJ2-1	-	TGTGCCTGGAGTGTATCAGTCAATGAGCAGTTCTTC	CAWSVSVNEQFF
once	TRBV7-2	TRBJ2-1	TRBD1	TGTGCCAGCAGCTTAGGCAGGGGGACCATCAATGAGCAGTTCTTC	CASSLGRGTINEQFF
-	TRBV28	TRBJ2-5	TRBD2	TGTGCCAGCAGTTTACTCCAGCTAGCGGGAGAGACCCAGTACTTC	CASSLLQLAGETQYF
-	TRBV9	TRBJ1-2	-	TGTGCCAGCAGCGTAGCGGAGGGGAAGTATGGCTACACCTTC	CASSVAEGKYGYTF
-	TRBV15	TRBJ2-5	TRBD2	TGTGCCACCAGCAGAGATCGAGGTGCGGGAGTTCAAGAGACCCAGTACTTC	CATSRDRGAGVQETQYF
-	TRBV4-3	TRBJ2-1	TRBD2	TGCGCCAGCAGCCAAGATATCCTAGCGGGACCACCCTACAATGAGCAGTTCTTC	CASSQDILAGPPYNEQFF
-	TRBV29-1	TRBJ2-3	TRBD2	TGCAGCGTTGAGGAGACTAGCGGGGTCAGCACAGATACGCAGTATTTT	CSVEETSGVSTDTQYF
-	TRBV19	TRBJ2-5	TRBD2	TGTGCCAGTAGTAGGGGGGGAATGGAGACCCAGTACTTC	CASSRGGMETQYF
-	TRBV18	TRBJ2-3	-	TGTGCCAGCTCACCCGGCGGAGTCGACACAGATACGCAGTATTTT	CASSPGGVDTDTQYF
-	TRBV5-4	TRBJ2-5	-	TGTGCCAGCAGCTTGGTTGGGAGACGCTCACAAGAGACCCAGTACTTC	CASSLVGRRSQETQYF
once	TRBV5-6	TRBJ2-1	TRBD2	TGTGCCAGCAGCCCTGGCTTAACTAGCGGGGGCAATGAGCAGTTCTTC	CASSPGLTSGGNEQFF
-	TRBV14	TRBJ2-7	TRBD2	TGTGCCAGCAGCCCTAGACTAGCGAGCGAGCAGTACTTC	CASSPRLASEQYF
-	TRBV5-8	TRBJ2-1	TRBD2	TGTGCCAGCAGCAACGGGACTAGCGGTTACAATGAGCAGTTCTTC	CASSNGTSGYNEQFF
-	TRBV28	TRBJ1-1	-	TGTGCCAGCAGTTTGGAGGTAAACACTGAAGCTTTCTTT	CASSLEVNTEAFF
-	TRBV27	TRBJ1-2	-	TGTGCCAGCAGCCATGGAGGGGGGGGGCCCTATGGCTACACCTTC	CASSHGGGGPYGYTF
-	TRBV4-1	TRBJ2-7	TRBD2	TGCGCCAGCAGCCACCCCTTGGCGGGAGGCTACGAGCAGTACTTC	CASSHPLAGGYEQYF
-	TRBV29-1	TRBJ1-2	-	TGCAGCGTTAAAGGGTTCAGGGGCGGTAACTATGGCTACACCTTC	CSVKGFRGGNYGYTF
-	TRBV5-6	TRBJ2-7	TRBD1	TGTGCCAGCAGCTTGCCGAGTGGGACAGGATCCTACGAGCAGTACTTC	CASSLPSGTGSYEQYF
-	TRBV18	TRBJ1-1	-	TGTGCCAGCTCACCGAGTTTCACTGAAGCTTTCTTT	CASSPSFTEAFF
-	TRBV5-1	TRBJ2-5	-	TGCGCCAGCAGCGCCGGGAAGGAGACCCAGTACTTC	CASSAGKETQYF
few	TRBV28	TRBJ2-7	-	TGTGCCAGCAGTTCGTACAGAGGGCACGAGCAGTACTTC	CASSSYRGHEQYF
-	TRBV20-1	TRBJ1-1	TRBD1	TGCAGTGCTAGGAGACAGGGGGGGGCTTTCTTT	CSARRQGGAFF
-	TRBV15	TRBJ2-2	-	TGTGCCACCAGCAGGGCTTCCGGGGAGCTGTTTTTT	CATSRASGELFF
-	TRBV5-1	TRBJ2-5	TRBD2	TGCGCCAGCAGCTCCCGCTCCGGGGGGGCTGGGGAGACCCAGTACTTC	CASSSRSGGAGETQYF
-	TRBV6-5	TRBJ2-3	-	TGTGCCAGCAGTTACTTCGGCACAGATACGCAGTATTTT	CASSYFGTDTQYF
-	TRBV28	TRBJ2-1	TRBD2	TGTGCCAGCAGTAGGACTAGCGGGAGCGGTGAGCAGTTCTTC	CASSRTSGSGEQFF
many	TRBV27	TRBJ1-1	-	TGTGCCAGCAGTTTTCCCTGGCCGACTACTACGAACACTGAAGCTTTCTTT	CASSFPWPTTTNTEAFF
-	TRBV7-6	TRBJ2-2	TRBD2	TGTGCCAGCAGCTTAAGCGGGAGGGCGAACACCGGGGAGCTGTTTTTT	CASSLSGRANTGELFF
-	TRBV12-5	TRBJ2-1	-	TGTGCTAGTGGTTTAAGCGGTGAGCAGTTCTTC	CASGLSGEQFF
-	TRBV5-4	TRBJ2-3	TRBD2	TGTGCCATTAAAGCGGGAGTCGATGGAGGTACGCAGTATTTT	CAIKAGVDGGTQYF
-	TRBV5-6	TRBJ1-4	TRBD1	TGTGCCAGCAGCTTGGCCATTTCGGGACAGGGCGTAGAAAAACTGTTTTTT	CASSLAISGQGVEKLFF
-	TRBV5-4	TRBJ2-1	TRBD2	TGTGCCAGCAGCGGACTAGCGGGAGGTAATGAGCAGTTCTTC	CASSGLAGGNEQFF
-	TRBV5-1	TRBJ2-5	TRBD1	TGCGCCAGCATACCGGGACAGGGTCGAGAGACCCAGTACTTC	CASIPGQGRETQYF
-	TRBV29-1	TRBJ1-1	-	TGCAGCGTCTTACAGCCTCTCAACACTGAAGCTTTCTTT	CSVLQPLNTEAFF